The entry below gives a single TCR beta chain sequence along with its context. After removal of 2 bases from V and 3 bases from J, the junction contained 4 bases not matched to a gene. The CDR3 loop spans 14 amino acids. Germline values: CDR1 SGHRS, CDR2 YFSETQ. The data stem from a study of blood T cell repertoires in COVID-19. Clones were read by immunoSEQ multiplex PCR, and TCRdb kept only the in-frame ones, dropping some. Of a few hundred thousand clones listed, around 85% are singletons. The rearrangement uses TRBV5-1 and TRBJ1-1; 7 positions match TRBD1. Material: PBMCs or T cells enriched from blood (not recorded which). The origin of this receptor is a woman aged 55-75 years who had recovered from COVID-19. The DNA for the CDR3 is TGCGCCAGCAGCTTAATGCAGGGGGACACTGAAGCTTTCTTT. Translation gives CASSLMQGDTEAFF. Filled out from reference TRBV5-1 and TRBJ1-1, the complete variable domain reads KAGVTQTPRYLIKTRGQQVTLSCSPISGHRSVSWYQQTPGQGLQFLFEYFSETQRNKGNFPGRFSGRQFSNSRSEMNVSTLELGDSALYLCASSLMQGDTEAFFGQGTRLTVV.